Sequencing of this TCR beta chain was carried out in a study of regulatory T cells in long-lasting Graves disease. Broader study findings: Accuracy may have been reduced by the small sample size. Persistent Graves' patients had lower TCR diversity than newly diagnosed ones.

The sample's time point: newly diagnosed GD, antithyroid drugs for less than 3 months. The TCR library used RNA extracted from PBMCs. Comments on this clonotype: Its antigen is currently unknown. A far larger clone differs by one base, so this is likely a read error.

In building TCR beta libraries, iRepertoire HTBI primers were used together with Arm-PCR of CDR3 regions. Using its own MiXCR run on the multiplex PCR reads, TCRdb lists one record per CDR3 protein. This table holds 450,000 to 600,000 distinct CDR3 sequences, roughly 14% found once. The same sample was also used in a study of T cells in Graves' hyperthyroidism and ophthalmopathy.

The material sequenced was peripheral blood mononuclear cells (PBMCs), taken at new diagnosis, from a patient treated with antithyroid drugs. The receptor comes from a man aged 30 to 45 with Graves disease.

In nucleotides, the CDR3 is TGTGCCAGCAGCGAGGTACACCTTTTAGCTGAAGCTTTCTTT. Amino acids: CASSEVHLLAEAFF. The J gene is TRBJ1-1, the V gene TRBV2; D remains unclear. V lost 6 bases, J lost 6 bases, and 17 bases lay in between. Looked up from germline, CDR1 is SNHLY and CDR2 is FYNNEI. The CDR3 consists of 14 residues.